What follows is one T cell receptor beta chain and its context. A second about 6 to 12 cycle PCR used barcoded and J-beta primers. Every cDNA molecule carried a tag from a template-switch adaptor bearing 12 random nucleotides. Researchers report that each sample yielded at least 2.5 million CDR3-containing paired-end reads. Via MiXCR, TCRdb re-called the 5' RACE reads, giving one row per CDR3 protein. The table has hundreds of thousands of distinct CDR3 sequences, approximately 30% seen once. The data stem from a study of blood T cells in healthy people across ages. Study-wide background: About one barcoded beta molecule per two T cells came from capture by template switching.

Per sample, at least 6 micrograms of total RNA were extracted. V dropped 6 bases and J dropped 6; count of bases not matched to a gene: 6. Per the germline V gene, CDR1 is MNHNS and CDR2 is SASEGT. The CDR3 contains 14 residues. Material for sequencing was blood. This TCR derives from a woman aged 80 or over in good health. The chain combines TRBV6-1 with TRBJ2-1; TRBD1 aligns across 9 bases. This CDR3 reads CASRSTGGGNEQFF. Written as DNA, the CDR3 is TGTGCCAGCAGATCGACAGGGGGGGGCAATGAGCAGTTCTTC.